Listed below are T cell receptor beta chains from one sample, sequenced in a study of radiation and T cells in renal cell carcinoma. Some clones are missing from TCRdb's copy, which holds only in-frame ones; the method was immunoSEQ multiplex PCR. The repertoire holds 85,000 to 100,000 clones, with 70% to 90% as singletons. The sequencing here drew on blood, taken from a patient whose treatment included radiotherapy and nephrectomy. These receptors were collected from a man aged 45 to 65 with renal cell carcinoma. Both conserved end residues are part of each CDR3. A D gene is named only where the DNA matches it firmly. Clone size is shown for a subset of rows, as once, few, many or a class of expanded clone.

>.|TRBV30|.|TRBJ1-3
CAWSVIVGGPLSGNTIYF
TGTGCCTGGAGTGTAATAGTGGGAGGGCCACTCTCTGGAAACACCATATATTTT
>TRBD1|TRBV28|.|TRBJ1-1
CASSGQGPNTEAFF
TGTGCCAGCAGTGGACAGGGGCCGAACACTGAAGCTTTCTTT
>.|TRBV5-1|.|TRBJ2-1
CASSSSGYNEQFF
TGCGCCAGCAGTTCTTCTGGGTACAATGAGCAGTTCTTC
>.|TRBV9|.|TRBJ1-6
CASSVAGGAYNSPLHF
TGTGCCAGCAGCGTTGCCGGAGGGGCCTATAATTCACCCCTCCACTTT
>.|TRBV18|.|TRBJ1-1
CASSRGITEAFF
TGTGCCAGCTCAAGGGGTATCACTGAAGCTTTCTTT
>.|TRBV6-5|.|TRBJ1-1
CASSYLLGLKNTEAFF
TGTGCCAGCAGTTATCTTTTGGGACTTAAGAACACTGAAGCTTTCTTT
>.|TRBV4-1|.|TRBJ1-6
CASSQGLASSYNSPLHF
TGCGCCAGCAGCCAAGGTTTGGCGAGCTCCTATAATTCACCCCTCCACTTT
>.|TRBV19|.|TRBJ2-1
CASSIFNEQFF
TGTGCCAGTAGTATATTCAATGAGCAGTTCTTC
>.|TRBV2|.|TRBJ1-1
CASSDGQHTEAFF
TGTGCCAGCAGTGACGGCCAGCACACTGAAGCTTTCTTT
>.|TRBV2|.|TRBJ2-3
CASRGDSSDTQYF
TGTGCCAGCAGGGGGGACTCTTCAGATACGCAGTATTTT
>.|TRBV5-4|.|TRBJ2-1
CASSQQARTERNEQFF
TGTGCCAGCAGCCAACAAGCTCGGACCGAACGCAATGAGCAGTTCTTC
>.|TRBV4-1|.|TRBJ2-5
CASSQGPAGETQYF
TGCGCCAGCAGCCAAGGGCCAGCGGGAGAGACCCAGTACTTC
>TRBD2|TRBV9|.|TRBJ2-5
CASSTPSGGQETQYF
TGTGCCAGCAGCACCCCTAGCGGGGGCCAAGAGACCCAGTACTTC
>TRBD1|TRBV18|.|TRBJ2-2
CASSPTGDSAGELFF
TGTGCCAGCTCACCGACAGGGGATTCCGCCGGGGAGCTGTTTTTT
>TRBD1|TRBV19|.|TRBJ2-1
CASSSGQGDWNEQFF
TGTGCCAGTAGCTCGGGACAGGGGGATTGGAATGAGCAGTTCTTC
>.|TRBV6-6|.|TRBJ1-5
CASSPSQDQPQHF
TGTGCCAGCAGCCCCAGTCAGGATCAGCCCCAGCATTTT
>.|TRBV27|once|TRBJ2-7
CASSLEPNYEQYF
TGTGCCAGCAGTTTAGAGCCTAACTACGAGCAGTACTTC